This TCR beta chain was documented in a study of T cells in Graves' hyperthyroidism and ophthalmopathy (dated by TCRdb to about 2019). For context, the study as a whole: Peripheral blood samples were taken at the time of initial diagnosis, prior to any treatment. To identify TCR V-J signatures that set the groups apart, the researchers used a discovery cohort of more than 95 patients, made up of under 45 with Graves' ophthalmopathy and some 55 with stable Graves' hyperthyroidism. Prospective prediction of ophthalmopathy was tested in an independent validation cohort consisting of 18 to 20 hyperthyroidism patients and around 16 patients who later progressed to ophthalmopathy. The 75 to 100 discovery patients were randomly split 7:3 into training and test sets. In roughly six Graves' hyperthyroidism patients, the study also compared T-cell repertoires from thyroid tissue with T-cell repertoires from blood. After blood sampling, hyperthyroidism patients were treated with methimazole at a starting dose of 30 mg daily, and ophthalmopathy patients were treated with high-dose intravenous methylprednisolone. According to the paper, TCR Vbeta CDR3 sequencing was carried out on approximately 140 peripheral blood samples, which came from 40 to 45 ophthalmopathy, around 74 hyperthyroidism and approximately 17 progressor patients.

General conclusions and limits of the study: Sample size was not statistically predetermined, and investigators were not blinded to group allocation. Most expanded thyroid clonotypes (frequency above 0.001) were also found in blood, which suggests that blood repertoires may mirror thyroid immune responses. In validation, the model predicted progression to ophthalmopathy with approximately 71% sensitivity and roughly 72% specificity, a median of approximately 6.7 months before onset. A 13 V-J signature model separated ophthalmopathy from stable hyperthyroidism, with approximately 87% sensitivity and 81.08% specificity in cross-validation and 80%/75% in testing.

TCR beta CDR3 regions were amplified from RNA transcripts. For the first round of RT-PCR on the TCR CDR3, the HTBI primer set was used together with the Qiagen OneStep RT-PCR kit. Libraries were constructed in a second round of multiplex PCR, after which size selection and purification were performed. The libraries were sequenced on an Illumina HiSeq2000 using paired-end 100 bp reads. As for the authors' bioinformatics: SOAPnuke was used to process the raw data, throwing out any read that contained adapters or uncalled bases, had a mean Phred below 15, or lacked an exact constant-primer or identifier match. High-quality paired reads were merged using COPE v1.2.5, and each unique nucleotide sequence was defined as a clonotype. MiTCR v1.1 was used to align clonotypes to the IMGT TRBV, TRBD and TRBJ reference segments. The analysis was restricted to V-J combinations with a frequency above 0.0001, which together covered 99.2% of the repertoires. The TCS score was defined as the ratio of F50 (clonal expansion) to E x V (chaos), calculated using BLOSUM62-based TCRdist between CDR3 peptides within each V-J. Welch's t-statistics and random forest reduced 500 to 550 V-J features to about 12, which were used in a naive Bayes classifier (R e1071). TCRdb reworked the public reads: Q25 trimming with fastp, MiXCR clone assembly, productive beta chains retained. CDR3 protein duplicates are merged, each entry listing the most common genes and DNA. None of the V and J calls come from the authors' own analysis; TCRdb made them. The sample yields 300,000 or so distinct CDR3 sequences; approximately 15% were counted once. Roughly 50% of the sample rests with the top ten.

This clonotype showed up many times. The antigen it binds to is not known. Nothing much larger sits one base from this clone, and base qualities are not available. V lost 7 bases and J lost 7 bases; the stretch between them is 16 bases long. From cysteine to phenylalanine, the CDR3 is 13 amino acids long. Just the 39-base CDR3 DNA is kept, in frame starting at base 1. Ophthalmopathy patients had moderately to severely active disease, Clinical Activity Score of at least 3, NOSPECS grade of at least 4, and duration under 3 months. Patients with uncontrolled infections, other autoimmune diseases, pregnancy or lactation were excluded. Clinical symptoms, serum thyroxine and TRAb, thyroid ultrasound, and orbital computed tomography formed the basis for the diagnoses. PBMCs were separated from 10 ml of fresh peripheral blood using Ficoll-Paque density gradient centrifugation. Total RNA was extracted using Trizol reagent, and RNA quality was assessed on an Agilent 2100 Bioanalyzer.

This receptor was identified in a woman in her sixties with Graves' ophthalmopathy. Sequences were obtained from blood. The chain uses TRBV12-3 or TRBV12-4 and TRBJ1-2; confidence is insufficient to name the D gene. The DNA sequence is given as TGTGCCAGCACGATCGGCGGAGTTGCTGGCTACACCTTC. Its protein reads: CASTIGGVAGYTF.